This T cell receptor beta chain was profiled in a study of blood T cell repertoires in COVID-19 (dated by TCRdb to 2019 to 2021). Broadly, across the study: Samples from collaborators originated in the United States, Italy and Spain and spanned both the acute and convalescent phases of COVID-19. The material from the prospective study consisted of cDNA or gDNA derived from T cells, B-cell-depleted T cells, or PBMCs. The repertoires were released in a freely available public database intended as a resource for research on the immune response to SARS-CoV-2. The sample metadata nearly always contained a de-identified subject ID, COVID-19 status, age in years and sex. Subjects who had been exposed to COVID-19, were actively infected with it, or had recovered from it provided the deeply sampled blood TCRbeta repertoires that made up the dataset. Where available, HLA class I and class II types were obtained from metadata supplied by the sample provider rather than from assay-based typing. Samples came from the ongoing ImmuneRACE study (first 160 participants) plus 1,254 subjects from 6 global collaborators. Findings and caveats that apply to the study as a whole: How much clinical and demographic metadata was included differed by source and by participant, and the metadata was provided uncurated.

Worth noting for this clone: There is no known antigen for this receptor. There are no base qualities to consult, and no much larger clone falls within one base.

The germline ends are 19 bases apart after V is trimmed by 5 bases and J by 11 bases. Measured from the cysteine to the phenylalanine, the CDR3 is 13 residues long. Of the read, only the CDR3 DNA is kept; its 39 bases are in frame from base 1. The immunoSEQ Assay, a bias-controlled multiplex PCR, was used to amplify TCRbeta CDR3 regions from genomic DNA. Concerning the study's data processing: Within the assay, amplification of reference gene primers was used to estimate how many nucleated cells each sample contained. Sequence reads were collapsed and filtered to measure the absolute abundance of every unique TCRbeta CDR3 rearrangement. For each sample, productive Simpson clonality was calculated as the square root of Simpson's diversity index across productive rearrangements. This is the immuneACCESS table as TCRdb keeps it, with only in-frame sequences that have V and J called. A part of the clones is gone; compared with another copy, unresolved V genes explain less than half, and the rest is unexplained. The V and J calls and clone size are taken from that table; D and trimming were inferred from the DNA. The sample contains roughly 92,000 clones, nearly 90% of them found a single time. 4.3% of the sample is taken by the ten largest.

The collaborating institutions used their own protocols to collect whole blood in K2EDTA tubes. For TCRbeta analysis, collaborators shipped samples as frozen whole blood, isolated PBMCs, or DNA extracted from either of those sample types. Sequenced input: peripheral blood. This sequence originates from a woman older than 75 with active or convalescent COVID-19. The V and J segments used are TRBV12-3 or TRBV12-4 and TRBJ2-7; the D gene is not confidently resolved. CDR3 sequence: CASSIDQDRSKYF. The sequenced DNA is TGTGCCAGCAGTATCGACCAAGACCGGAGCAAGTACTTC.